One TCR beta chain is described in this entry. Its antigen is unidentified. This may come from a read error, since a much larger clone is one base off. This sample stems from a study of tumor-infiltrating lymphocytes in primary liver carcinoma. About the study: The five patients, who were men and women, ranged in age from 30 to 69 years.

Between roughly 17 and 31 mg of unsorted bulk tissue served as the source from which RNA and DNA were co-extracted. Study observations and caveats: For tumor-adjacent and tumor-blood pairs, overlap was less than that seen for tumor region pairs.

The investigators made TCR beta cDNA from about 500 ng total RNA, using a constant-region primer. Modified slightly, ARM-PCR produced TCR beta libraries over three nested multiplex PCR rounds. The first two PCR rounds, approximately 10 cycles each, used TRBV1-TRBV30 forward primers and a C-beta reverse primer. TCRdb reprocessed the multiplex PCR reads via MiXCR and lists one record per CDR3 protein. The repertoire includes about 130,000 distinct CDR3 sequences, under 65% of them detected once, and around 8.4% sits in the top ten. The length of the CDR3 is 12 residues. Germline V CDR1 and CDR2: SGHKS, YYEKEE (reference sequence).

The clonotype was recovered from a woman aged 55-69 years with primary liver carcinoma and hepatitis B virus infection. The chain joins TRBV5-5 to TRBJ2-1; no clear D. Source material: liver tumor tissue from sampling region 3. Noted subset: tumor region T3, left-lateral pole. CDR3 protein: CASSLDYNERFF. Here the CDR3 DNA reads TGTGCCAGCAGCTTGGACTACAATGAGCGGTTCTTC. The full variable domain, in which reference TRBV5-5 and TRBJ2-1 provide the parts outside the CDR3, is DAGVTQSPTHLIKTRGQQVTLRCSPISGHKSVSWYQQVLGQGPQFIFQYYEKEERGRGNFPDRFSARQFPNYSSELNVNALLLGDSALYLCASSLDYNERFFGPGTRLTVL.